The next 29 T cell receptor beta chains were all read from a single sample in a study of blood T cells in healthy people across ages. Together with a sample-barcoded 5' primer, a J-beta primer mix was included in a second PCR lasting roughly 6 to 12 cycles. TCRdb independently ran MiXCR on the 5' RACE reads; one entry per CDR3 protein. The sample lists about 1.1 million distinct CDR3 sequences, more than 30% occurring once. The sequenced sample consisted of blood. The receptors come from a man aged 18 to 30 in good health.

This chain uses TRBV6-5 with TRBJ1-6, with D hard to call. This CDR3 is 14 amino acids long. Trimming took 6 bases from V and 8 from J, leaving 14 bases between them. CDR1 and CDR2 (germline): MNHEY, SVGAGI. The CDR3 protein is CASRALGRDSPLHF. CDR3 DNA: TGTGCCAGCAGGGCCTTGGGTAGGGATTCACCCCTCCACTTT.

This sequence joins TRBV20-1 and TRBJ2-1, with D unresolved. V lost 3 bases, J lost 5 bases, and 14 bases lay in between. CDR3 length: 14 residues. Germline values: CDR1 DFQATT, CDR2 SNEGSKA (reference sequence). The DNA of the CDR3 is TGCAGTGCTAGGCCTCAAGAAGCGAACAATGAGCAGTTCTTC. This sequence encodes CSARPQEANNEQFF.

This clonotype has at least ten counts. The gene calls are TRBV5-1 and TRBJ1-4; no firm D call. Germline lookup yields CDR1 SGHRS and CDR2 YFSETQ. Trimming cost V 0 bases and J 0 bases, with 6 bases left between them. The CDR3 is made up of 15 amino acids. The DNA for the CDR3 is TGCGCCAGCAGCTTGGAGGCCGCAACTAATGAAAAACTGTTTTTT. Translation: CASSLEAATNEKLFF.

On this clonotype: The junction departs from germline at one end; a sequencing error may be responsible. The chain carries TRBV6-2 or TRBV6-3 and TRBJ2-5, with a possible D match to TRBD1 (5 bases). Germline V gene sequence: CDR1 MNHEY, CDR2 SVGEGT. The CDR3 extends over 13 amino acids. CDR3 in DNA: TGTGCCGGCAGGGTTAGTAGCCAAGAGACCCAGTACTTC. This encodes CAGRVSSQETQYF.

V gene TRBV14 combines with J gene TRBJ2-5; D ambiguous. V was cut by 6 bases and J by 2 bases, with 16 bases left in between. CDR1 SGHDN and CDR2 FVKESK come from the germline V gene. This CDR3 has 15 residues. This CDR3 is CASSPRRASQETQYF. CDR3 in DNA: TGTGCCAGCAGTCCAAGAAGAGCATCTCAAGAGACCCAGTACTTC.

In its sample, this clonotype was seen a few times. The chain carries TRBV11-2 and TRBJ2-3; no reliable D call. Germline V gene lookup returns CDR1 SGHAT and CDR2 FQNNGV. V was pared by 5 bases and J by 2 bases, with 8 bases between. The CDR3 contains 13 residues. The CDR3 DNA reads TGTGCCAGCAGCGAGGATCCCACAGATACGCAGTATTTT. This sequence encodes CASSEDPTDTQYF.

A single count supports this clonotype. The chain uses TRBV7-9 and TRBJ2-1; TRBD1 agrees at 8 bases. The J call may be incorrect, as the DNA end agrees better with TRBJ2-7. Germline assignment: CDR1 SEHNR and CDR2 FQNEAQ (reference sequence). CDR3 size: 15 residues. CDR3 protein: CASSLSGGSYNQQYF. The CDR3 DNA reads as TGTGCCAGCAGCTTATCAGGGGGCTCCTACAATCAGCAGTACTTC.

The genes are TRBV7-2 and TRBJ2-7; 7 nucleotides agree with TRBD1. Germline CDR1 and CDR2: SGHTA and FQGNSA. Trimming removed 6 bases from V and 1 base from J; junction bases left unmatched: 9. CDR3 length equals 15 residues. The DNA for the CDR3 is TGTGCCAGCAGAAAGGGACAGACGGTATCCTACGAGCAGTACTTC. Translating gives CASRKGQTVSYEQYF.

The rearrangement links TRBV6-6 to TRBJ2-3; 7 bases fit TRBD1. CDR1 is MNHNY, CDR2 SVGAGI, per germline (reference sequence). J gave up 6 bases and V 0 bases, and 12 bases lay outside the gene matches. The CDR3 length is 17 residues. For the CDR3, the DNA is TGTGCCAGCAGTTACTCGAGGACAGGCTTGGTAGGGGATACGCAGTATTTT. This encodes CASSYSRTGLVGDTQYF.

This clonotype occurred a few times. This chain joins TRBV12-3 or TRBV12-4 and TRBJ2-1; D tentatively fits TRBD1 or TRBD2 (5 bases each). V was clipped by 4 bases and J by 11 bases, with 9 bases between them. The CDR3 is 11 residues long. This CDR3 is CASSYSGQQFF. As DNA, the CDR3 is TGTGCCAGCAGTTACTCGGGACAGCAGTTCTTC.

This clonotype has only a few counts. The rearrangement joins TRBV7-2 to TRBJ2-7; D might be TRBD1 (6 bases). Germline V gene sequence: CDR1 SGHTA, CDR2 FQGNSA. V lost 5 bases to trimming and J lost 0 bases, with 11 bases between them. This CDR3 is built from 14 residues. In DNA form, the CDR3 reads TGTGCCAGCAGCACCTCGGACAGCTCCTACGAGCAGTACTTC. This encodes CASSTSDSSYEQYF.

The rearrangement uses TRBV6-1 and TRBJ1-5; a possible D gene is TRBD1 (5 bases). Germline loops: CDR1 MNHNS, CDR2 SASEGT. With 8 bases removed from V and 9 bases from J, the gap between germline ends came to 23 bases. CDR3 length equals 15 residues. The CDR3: CASLPDRFGSRPQHF. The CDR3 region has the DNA TGTGCCAGCCTTCCCGACAGATTTGGGTCTCGGCCCCAGCATTTT.

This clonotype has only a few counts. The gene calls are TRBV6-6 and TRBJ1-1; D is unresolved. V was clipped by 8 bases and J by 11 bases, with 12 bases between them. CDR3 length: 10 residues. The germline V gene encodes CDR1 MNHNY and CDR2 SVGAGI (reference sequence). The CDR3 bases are TGTGCCAGCGGGATAGAAGTGGCTTTCTTT. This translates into CASGIEVAFF.

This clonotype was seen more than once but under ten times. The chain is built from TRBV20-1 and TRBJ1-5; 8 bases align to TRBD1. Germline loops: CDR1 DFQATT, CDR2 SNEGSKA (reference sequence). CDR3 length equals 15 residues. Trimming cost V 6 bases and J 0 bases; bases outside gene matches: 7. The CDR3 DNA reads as TGCAGTGCCCAACGGACAGGGTTTAGCAATCAGCCCCAGCATTTT. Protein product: CSAQRTGFSNQPQHF.

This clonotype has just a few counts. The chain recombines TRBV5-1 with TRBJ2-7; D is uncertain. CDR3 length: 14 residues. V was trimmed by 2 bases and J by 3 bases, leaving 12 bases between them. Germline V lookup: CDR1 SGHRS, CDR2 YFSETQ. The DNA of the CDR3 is TGCGCCAGCAGCTTAAGGACGTCAGACTACGAGCAGTACTTC. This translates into CASSLRTSDYEQYF.

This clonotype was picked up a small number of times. CDR3 bases: TGCAGTGCTAGCCTATCCGGGGGGGCCGTGGCAGATACGCAGTATTTT. Amino acids: CSASLSGGAVADTQYF. The chain couples TRBV20-1 to TRBJ2-3; 8 positions agree with TRBD2. The CDR3 runs to 16 residues. V lost 3 bases, J lost 4 bases, and 12 bases stayed unmatched. The germline gives CDR1 DFQATT, CDR2 SNEGSKA (reference sequence).

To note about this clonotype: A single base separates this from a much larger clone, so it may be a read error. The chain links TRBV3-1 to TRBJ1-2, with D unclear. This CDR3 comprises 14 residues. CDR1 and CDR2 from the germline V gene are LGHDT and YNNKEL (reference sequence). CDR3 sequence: CVSSQGAIGYGYTF. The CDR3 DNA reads TGTGTCAGCAGCCAAGGAGCTATCGGCTATGGCTACACCTTC.

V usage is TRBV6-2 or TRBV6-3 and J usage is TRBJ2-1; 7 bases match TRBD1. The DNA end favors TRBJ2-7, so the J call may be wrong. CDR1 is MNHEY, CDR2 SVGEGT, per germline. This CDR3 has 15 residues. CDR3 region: CASSYWGTEYNEQYF. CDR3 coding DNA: TGTGCCAGCAGTTACTGGGGGACAGAGTACAATGAGCAGTACTTC.

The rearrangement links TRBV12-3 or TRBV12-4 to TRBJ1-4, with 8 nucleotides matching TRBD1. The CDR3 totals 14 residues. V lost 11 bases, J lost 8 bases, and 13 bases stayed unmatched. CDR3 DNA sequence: TGTGCCGGCAAAGCAGGGGGCGCAGGGGAAAAACTGTTTTTT. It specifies CAGKAGGAGEKLFF.

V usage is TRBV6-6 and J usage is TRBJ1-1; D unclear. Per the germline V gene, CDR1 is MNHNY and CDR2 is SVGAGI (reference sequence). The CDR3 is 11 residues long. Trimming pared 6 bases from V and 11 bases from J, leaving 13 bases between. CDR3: CASSSAAGAFF. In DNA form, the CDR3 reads TGTGCCAGCAGCTCCGCGGCTGGGGCTTTCTTT.

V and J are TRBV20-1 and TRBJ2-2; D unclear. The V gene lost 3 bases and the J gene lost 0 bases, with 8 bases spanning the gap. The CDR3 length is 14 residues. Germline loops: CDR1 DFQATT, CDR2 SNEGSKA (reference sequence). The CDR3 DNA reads TGCAGTGCTAGGTCACAGCCGAACACCGGGGAGCTGTTTTTT. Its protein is CSARSQPNTGELFF.

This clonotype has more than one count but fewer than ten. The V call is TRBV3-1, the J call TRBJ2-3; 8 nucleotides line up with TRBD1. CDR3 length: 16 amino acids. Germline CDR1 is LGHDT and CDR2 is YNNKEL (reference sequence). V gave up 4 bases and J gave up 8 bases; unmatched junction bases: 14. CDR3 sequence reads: CASSPLGVQGVSTQYF. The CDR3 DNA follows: TGTGCCAGCAGCCCCCTGGGGGTACAGGGGGTAAGTACGCAGTATTTT.

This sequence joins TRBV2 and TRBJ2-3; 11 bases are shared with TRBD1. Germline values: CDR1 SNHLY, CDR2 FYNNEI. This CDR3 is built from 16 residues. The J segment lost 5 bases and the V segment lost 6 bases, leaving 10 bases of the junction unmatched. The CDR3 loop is CASREDRGLKRDTQYF. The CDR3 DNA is TGTGCCAGCAGAGAGGACAGGGGGCTAAAACGAGATACGCAGTATTTT.

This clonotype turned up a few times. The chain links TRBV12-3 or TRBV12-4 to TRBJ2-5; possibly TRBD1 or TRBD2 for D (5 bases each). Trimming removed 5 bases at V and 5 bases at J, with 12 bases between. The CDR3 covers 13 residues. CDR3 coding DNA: TGTGCCAGCAGTGTTTTGAGGGACGAGACCCAGTACTTC. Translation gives CASSVLRDETQYF.

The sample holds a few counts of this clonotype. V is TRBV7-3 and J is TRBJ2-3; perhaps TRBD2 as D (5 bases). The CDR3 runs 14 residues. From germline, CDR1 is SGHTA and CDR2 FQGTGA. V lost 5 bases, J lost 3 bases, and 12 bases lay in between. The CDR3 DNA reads TGTGCCAGCAGCGCTAGCACGGTAACAGATACGCAGTATTTT. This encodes CASSASTVTDTQYF.

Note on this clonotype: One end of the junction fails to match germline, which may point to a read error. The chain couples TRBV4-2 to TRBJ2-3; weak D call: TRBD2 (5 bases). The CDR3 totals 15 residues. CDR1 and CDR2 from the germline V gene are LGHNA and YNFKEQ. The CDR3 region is CASSQGRVGTDTRYF. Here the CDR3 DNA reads TGTGCCAGCAGCCAAGGGCGGGTAGGAACAGATACGCGGTATTTT.

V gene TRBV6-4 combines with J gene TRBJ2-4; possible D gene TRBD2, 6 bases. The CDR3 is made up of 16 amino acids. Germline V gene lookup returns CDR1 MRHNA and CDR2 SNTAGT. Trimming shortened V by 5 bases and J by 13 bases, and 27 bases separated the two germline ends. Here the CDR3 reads CASSPLGRGIGNEQYF. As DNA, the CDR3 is TGTGCCAGCAGTCCCCTGGGACGGGGGATAGGCAATGAGCAGTACTTC.

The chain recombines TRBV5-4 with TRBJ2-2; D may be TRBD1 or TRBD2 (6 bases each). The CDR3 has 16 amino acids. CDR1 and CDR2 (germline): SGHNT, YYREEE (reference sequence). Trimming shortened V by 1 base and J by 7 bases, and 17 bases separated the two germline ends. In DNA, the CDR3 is TGTGCCAGCAGCTTGAGTACAGGGAGGAAGGTCGGGGAGCTGTTTTTT. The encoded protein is CASSLSTGRKVGELFF.

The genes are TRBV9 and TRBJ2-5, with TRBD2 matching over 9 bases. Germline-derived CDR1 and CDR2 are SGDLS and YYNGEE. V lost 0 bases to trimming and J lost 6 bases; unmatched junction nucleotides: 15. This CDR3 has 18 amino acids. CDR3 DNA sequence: TGTGCCAGCAGCGTAGAGTCGGCGAGCGGGGGGACCGTAAAGACCCAGTACTTC. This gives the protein CASSVESASGGTVKTQYF.